This is a list of T cell receptor beta chains from one sample in a study of CD8 T cells in Susac syndrome. A single record per CDR3 protein comes from TCRdb applying MiXCR to the immunoSEQ multiplex PCR reads. The data contain some 450,000 distinct CDR3 sequences, 75% to 90% of them singletons. The sequenced sample was CD8+ T cells from PBMCs. These receptors originate from a human donor with multiple sclerosis. Both conserved end residues are part of each CDR3. A D gene is named only where the DNA matches it firmly. Clone size is shown for a subset of rows, as once, few, many or a class of expanded clone.

TRBJ2-3	TRBV28	NA	NA	CASTLAGPTTTDTQYF	TGTGCCAGCACCTTGGCGGGTCCCACAACGACAGATACGCAGTATTTT
TRBJ2-2	TRBV7-9	NA	NA	CASSPTAPGTGELFF	TGTGCCAGCAGCCCCACGGCCCCAGGCACCGGGGAGCTGTTTTTT
TRBJ1-2	TRBV12-3/TRBV12-4	NA	NA	CASSVDGGRGYGYTF	TGTGCCAGCAGCGTGGACGGTGGGAGGGGCTATGGCTACACCTTC
TRBJ2-3	TRBV30	NA	TRBD2	CAWSLPSGSTDTQYF	TGTGCCTGGAGTCTACCTAGCGGTAGCACAGATACGCAGTATTTT
TRBJ2-7	TRBV4-1	NA	NA	CASSQGAGAHEQYF	TGCGCCAGCAGCCAAGGGGCAGGGGCCCACGAGCAGTACTTC
TRBJ1-1	TRBV4-1	NA	NA	CASGPEAGRINTEAFF	TGCGCCAGCGGCCCAGAAGCCGGACGGATTAACACTGAAGCTTTCTTT
TRBJ2-1	TRBV20-1	once	TRBD2	CSARITLAGGSYNEQFF	TGCAGTGCTAGGATAACTTTAGCGGGAGGGTCCTACAATGAGCAGTTCTTC
TRBJ1-2	TRBV5-1	NA	TRBD1	CASSPGTGVYGYTF	TGCGCCAGCAGCCCCGGGACAGGGGTTTATGGCTACACCTTC
TRBJ1-1	TRBV20-1	NA	NA	CSARDLGGSEAFF	TGCAGTGCTAGAGATCTCGGCGGATCTGAAGCTTTCTTT
TRBJ2-4	TRBV7-9	NA	NA	CASSPGTSPLAKNIQYF	TGTGCCAGCAGCCCCGGGACTTCGCCACTAGCCAAAAACATTCAGTACTTC
TRBJ2-7	TRBV20-1	NA	NA	CSARPASSYEQYF	TGCAGTGCAAGACCAGCGAGCTCCTACGAGCAGTACTTC
TRBJ2-7	TRBV28	NA	TRBD2	CASSLSGTSVYEQYF	TGTGCCAGCAGTTTATCGGGGACTAGCGTCTACGAGCAGTACTTC
TRBJ1-1	TRBV20-1	once	NA	CSARDWPDEAFF	TGCAGTGCTAGAGATTGGCCGGATGAAGCTTTCTTT
TRBJ1-6	TRBV6-5	NA	NA	CASSYSPGLNNSPLHF	TGTGCCAGCAGTTACTCCCCGGGACTGAATAATTCACCCCTCCACTTT
TRBJ2-3	TRBV5-4	NA	TRBD2	CASSLGDWSGAGDTQYF	TGTGCCAGCAGCTTGGGGGACTGGAGCGGGGCAGGAGATACGCAGTATTTT
TRBJ1-3	TRBV6-5	NA	NA	CASSYSGGEGDSGNTIYF	TGTGCCAGCAGTTACTCAGGGGGGGAAGGGGACTCTGGAAACACCATATATTTT